Listed below are T cell receptor beta chains from one sample, sequenced in a study of CD8 T cells in ankylosing spondylitis. Each CDR3 protein gets one entry after TCRdb re-called the 5' RACE reads with MiXCR. Of tens of thousands of distinct CDR3 sequences in the sample, about 10% were seen once. Sequenced: blood, either unsorted or a sorted T cell fraction (not recorded which). All receptors come from a male donor with ankylosing spondylitis or in good health (not recorded which). Both conserved end residues are part of each CDR3. The order of the fields is CDR3 protein, CDR3 DNA, D gene, V gene, J gene, clone size. A D gene is named only where the DNA matches it firmly. The size field is filled for only some rows; it gives once, few, many or a size class.

CASTDTGTQGVNEQFF,TGTGCCAGCACGGATACCGGGACACAGGGAGTCAATGAGCAGTTCTTC,NA,TRBV5-6,TRBJ2-1,few
CASSQSNGGANIQYF,TGTGCCAGCAGCCAATCGAACGGGGGGGCGAACATTCAGTACTTC,TRBD2,TRBV16,TRBJ2-4,NA
CSVGTDTGELFF,TGCAGTGTCGGGACTGACACCGGGGAGCTGTTTTTT,NA,TRBV20-1,TRBJ2-2,many
CASSLGEGSGKQFF,TGTGCCAGCAGTTTAGGGGAGGGTTCAGGGAAGCAGTTCTTC,TRBD2,TRBV12-3/TRBV12-4,TRBJ2-1,NA
CSVEVSGADTQYF,TGCAGCGTTGAAGTCTCGGGGGCAGATACGCAGTATTTT,NA,TRBV29-1,TRBJ2-3,many
CASSGKYRGYNEQFF,TGTGCCAGCAGCGGGAAATATCGGGGTTACAATGAGCAGTTCTTC,NA,TRBV5-6,TRBJ2-1,medium-sized
CASSPTGGTNEKLFF,TGTGCCAGCAGCCCGACAGGGGGAACTAATGAAAAACTGTTTTTT,TRBD1,TRBV12-3/TRBV12-4,TRBJ1-4,many
CASGPGQYSYEQYF,TGTGCTAGTGGTCCGGGACAGTACTCCTACGAGCAGTACTTC,TRBD1,TRBV12-5,TRBJ2-7,many
CASSGASGLRDTQYF,TGTGCCAGCAGCGGGGCTAGCGGTTTAAGAGATACGCAGTATTTT,TRBD2,TRBV4-2,TRBJ2-3,many
CASSTGTGPYEQYF,TGTGCCAGCTCAACCGGGACTGGACCCTACGAGCAGTACTTC,NA,TRBV18,TRBJ2-7,NA
CSANRAGGVRDTQYF,TGCAGTGCTAATCGGGCAGGGGGGGTTCGAGATACGCAGTATTTT,NA,TRBV20-1,TRBJ2-3,many
CASSFAGGGKVQPQHF,TGTGCCAGCAGCTTCGCCGGCGGGGGGAAAGTTCAGCCCCAGCATTTT,NA,TRBV12-3/TRBV12-4,TRBJ1-5,few
CASSLGNRATNEKLFF,TGCGCCAGCAGCTTGGGTAACAGGGCGACTAATGAAAAACTGTTTTTT,NA,TRBV5-1,TRBJ1-4,NA
CATETGSGYGYTF,TGTGCCACCGAGACAGGGAGTGGCTATGGCTACACCTTC,TRBD1,TRBV28,TRBJ1-2,NA
CASSLEVAGGLEQYF,TGCGCCAGCAGCTTGGAGGTAGCGGGGGGGCTCGAGCAGTACTTC,TRBD2,TRBV5-1,TRBJ2-7,many
CASSPDRVATDTQYF,TGTGCCAGCAGCCCGGACAGGGTCGCAACAGATACGCAGTATTTT,TRBD1,TRBV7-8,TRBJ2-3,many
CASSLPGLNQPQHF,TGTGCCAGCAGCTTGCCCGGACTCAATCAGCCCCAGCATTTT,NA,TRBV5-5,TRBJ1-5,few
CASSQDVGQGIYGYTF,TGTGCCAGCAGCCAAGACGTTGGACAGGGGATATATGGCTACACCTTC,TRBD1,TRBV4-2,TRBJ1-2,few
CASSLGRTYNYGYTF,TGCGCCAGCAGCCTGGGTAGGACGTATAACTATGGCTACACCTTC,NA,TRBV5-1,TRBJ1-2,few
CASSFFGETQYF,TGTGCCAGCAGCTTCTTTGGAGAGACCCAGTACTTC,NA,TRBV7-2,TRBJ2-5,NA
CAWSINRGWEAFF,TGTGCCTGGAGCATAAACAGGGGGTGGGAAGCTTTCTTT,TRBD1,TRBV30,TRBJ1-1,NA
CASSLLGELFF,TGTGCCAGCAGCTTGTTAGGGGAGCTGTTTTTT,NA,TRBV5-6,TRBJ2-2,many
CASSFRTGGEQYF,TGTGCCAGCAGCTTCAGGACGGGAGGGGAGCAGTACTTC,TRBD2,TRBV11-2,TRBJ2-7,NA
CSHLTVRETQYF,TGCAGTCACCTGACCGTTAGGGAGACCCAGTACTTC,NA,TRBV20-1,TRBJ2-5,many
CASSHTRQGFYGEQFF,TGTGCCAGCAGCCATACCCGACAGGGATTTTACGGTGAGCAGTTCTTC,TRBD1,TRBV9,TRBJ2-1,many
CASSRPGGSIYNEQFF,TGTGCCAGCAGCCGCCCGGGGGGCTCAATTTACAATGAGCAGTTCTTC,NA,TRBV3-1,TRBJ2-1,many
CASSLDRGGFNEQFF,TGTGCCAGCAGCTTAGATAGGGGGGGATTCAATGAGCAGTTCTTC,NA,TRBV11-2,TRBJ2-1,few
CSARLQAPYGYTF,TGCAGTGCACGCCTACAGGCGCCCTATGGCTACACCTTC,NA,TRBV20-1,TRBJ1-2,many
CSVEEAWTSTDTQYF,TGCAGCGTTGAAGAAGCTTGGACAAGCACAGATACGCAGTATTTT,NA,TRBV29-1,TRBJ2-3,NA
CASSLTFGDGGYTF,TGTGCCAGCAGCTTAACGTTTGGGGATGGCGGCTACACCTTC,NA,TRBV7-2,TRBJ1-2,NA
CASSLIGDTQYF,TGCGCCAGCAGCTTGATAGGCGATACGCAGTATTTT,NA,TRBV5-1,TRBJ2-3,medium-sized
CASARGTGDFEKLFF,TGTGCCAGCGCGAGAGGGACAGGGGACTTTGAAAAACTGTTTTTT,TRBD1,TRBV18,TRBJ1-4,few
CASSVASYYNEQFF,TGTGCCAGTAGCGTAGCCTCCTACTACAATGAGCAGTTCTTC,NA,TRBV9,TRBJ2-1,many
CANSLPGDGQPQHF,TGCGCCAACAGCTTGCCCGGGGATGGGCAGCCCCAGCATTTT,NA,TRBV5-1,TRBJ1-5,NA
CASSSRRWGGLPTDTQYF,TGTGCCAGCAGCTCCCGGCGGTGGGGGGGGCTCCCCACAGATACGCAGTATTTT,NA,TRBV5-5,TRBJ2-3,many
CASSGRSSGNTIYF,TGTGCCAGCAGCGGACGGTCCTCTGGAAACACCATATATTTT,NA,TRBV6-1,TRBJ1-3,many
CASSQRGKQYF,TGTGCCAGCAGCCAGCGGGGTAAGCAGTACTTC,NA,TRBV3-1,TRBJ2-7,many
CASSLKAGLGYTF,TGTGCCAGCAGCTTAAAAGCCGGGTTAGGCTACACCTTC,NA,TRBV7-9,TRBJ1-2,once
CASSQRRGTDTQYF,TGTGCCAGCAGTCAACGACGGGGCACAGATACGCAGTATTTT,NA,TRBV28,TRBJ2-3,NA
CSAPPRTGSYEQYF,TGCAGTGCTCCACCCCGGACAGGATCCTACGAGCAGTACTTC,TRBD1,TRBV20-1,TRBJ2-7,many